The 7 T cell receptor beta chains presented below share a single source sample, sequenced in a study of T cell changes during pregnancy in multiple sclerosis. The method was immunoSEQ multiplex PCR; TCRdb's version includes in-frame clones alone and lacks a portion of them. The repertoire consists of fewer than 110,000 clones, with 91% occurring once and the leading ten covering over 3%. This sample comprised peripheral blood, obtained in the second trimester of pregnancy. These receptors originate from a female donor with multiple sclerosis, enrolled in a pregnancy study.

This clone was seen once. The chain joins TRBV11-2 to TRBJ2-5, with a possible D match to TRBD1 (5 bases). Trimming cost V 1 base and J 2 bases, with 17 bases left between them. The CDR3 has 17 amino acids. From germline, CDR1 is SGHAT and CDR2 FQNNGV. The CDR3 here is CASSLGVTDKVQETQYF. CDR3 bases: TGTGCCAGCAGCTTAGGCGTAACGGACAAAGTGCAAGAGACCCAGTACTTC.

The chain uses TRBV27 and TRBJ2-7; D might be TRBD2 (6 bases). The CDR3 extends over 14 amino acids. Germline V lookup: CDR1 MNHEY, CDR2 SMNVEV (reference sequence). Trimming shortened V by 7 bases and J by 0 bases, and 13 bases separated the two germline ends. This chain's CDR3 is CASKLGGTSYEQYF. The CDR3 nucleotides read TGTGCCAGCAAGTTGGGGGGTACCTCCTACGAGCAGTACTTC.

The chain's CDR3 is CASSPDRAYEQYF. The CDR3 coding sequence is TGTGCCAGCAGTCCAGACAGGGCTTACGAGCAGTACTTC. This chain connects TRBV28 to TRBJ2-7, with 7 bases matching TRBD1. The CDR3 has 13 amino acids. Germline V gene sequence: CDR1 MDHEN, CDR2 SYDVKM. The trim removed 5 bases at V and 4 bases at J, leaving 5 bases unmatched.

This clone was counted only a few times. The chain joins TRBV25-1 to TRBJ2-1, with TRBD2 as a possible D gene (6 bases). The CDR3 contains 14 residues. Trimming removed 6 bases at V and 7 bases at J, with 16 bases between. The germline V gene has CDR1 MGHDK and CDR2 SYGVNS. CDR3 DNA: TGTGCCAGCAGCTGGGGGGTTAGTACGAATGAGCAGTTCTTC. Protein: CASSWGVSTNEQFF. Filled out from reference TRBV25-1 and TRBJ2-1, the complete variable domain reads EADIYQTPRYLVIGTGKKITLECSQTMGHDKMYWYQQDPGMELHLIHYSYGVNSTEKGDLSSESTVSRIRTEHFPLTLESARPSHTSQYLCASSWGVSTNEQFFGPGTRLTVL.

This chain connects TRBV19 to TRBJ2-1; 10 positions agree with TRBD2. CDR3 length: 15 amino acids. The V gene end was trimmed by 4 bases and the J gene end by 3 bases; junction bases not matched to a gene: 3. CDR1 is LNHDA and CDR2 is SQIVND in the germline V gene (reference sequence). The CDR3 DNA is TGTGCCAGTAGTAGGACTAGCGGAGGCTACAATGAGCAGTTCTTC. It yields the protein CASSRTSGGYNEQFF.

CDR3 in amino acids: CASSLPRTSGYNEQFF. CDR3 sequence (DNA): TGCGCCAGCAGCTTGCCCCGGACTAGCGGCTACAATGAGCAGTTCTTC. V and J are TRBV5-1 and TRBJ2-1, with 10 bases aligning to TRBD2. Trimming cost V 1 base and J 3 bases; bases outside gene matches: 4. Germline V lookup: CDR1 SGHRS, CDR2 YFSETQ. This CDR3 comprises 16 residues.

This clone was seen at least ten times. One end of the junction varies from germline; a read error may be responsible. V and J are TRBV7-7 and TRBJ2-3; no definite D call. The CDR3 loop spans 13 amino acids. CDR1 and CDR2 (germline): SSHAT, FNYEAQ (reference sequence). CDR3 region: CASSLWQADTQYF. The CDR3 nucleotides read TGTGCTAGCAGCTTATGGCAAGCAGATACGCAGTATTTT. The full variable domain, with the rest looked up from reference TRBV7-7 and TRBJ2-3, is GAGVSQSPRYKVTKRGQDVTLRCDPISSHATLYWYQQALGQGPEFLTYFNYEAQPDKSGLPSDRFSAERPEGSISTLTIQRTEQRDSAMYRCASSLWQADTQYFGPGTRLTVL.